This TCR beta chain is from a study of blood T cell repertoires in COVID-19. The overall study: Nucleic acid was either cDNA or gDNA, and it came from T cells, B-cell-depleted T cells, or PBMCs.

Germline V gene sequence: CDR1 SNHLY, CDR2 FYNNEI. With 7 bases clipped from V and 7 bases from J, the junction kept 7 bases outside the gene matches. The CDR3 covers 14 residues. Generated by immunoSEQ multiplex PCR, the TCRdb table keeps only in-frame clones and is missing some. The sample includes around 170,000 clones, approximately 88% seen only once; the top ten take about 4.1%. This chain uses TRBV2 with TRBJ2-2; 9 bases map to TRBD1. This TCR was recovered from a woman between 25 and 40 years old with acute or convalescent COVID-19. What was sequenced was peripheral blood. The CDR3 loop reads CASNRDRADGELFF. The DNA for the CDR3 is TGTGCCAGCAATCGGGACAGGGCGGACGGGGAGCTGTTTTTT. Complete variable domain (other parts from reference TRBV2 and TRBJ2-2): EPEVTQTPSHQVTQMGQEVILRCVPISNHLYFYWYRQILGQKVEFLVSFYNNEISEKSEIFDDQFSVERPDGSNFTLKIRSTKLEDSAMYFCASNRDRADGELFFGEGSRLTVL.